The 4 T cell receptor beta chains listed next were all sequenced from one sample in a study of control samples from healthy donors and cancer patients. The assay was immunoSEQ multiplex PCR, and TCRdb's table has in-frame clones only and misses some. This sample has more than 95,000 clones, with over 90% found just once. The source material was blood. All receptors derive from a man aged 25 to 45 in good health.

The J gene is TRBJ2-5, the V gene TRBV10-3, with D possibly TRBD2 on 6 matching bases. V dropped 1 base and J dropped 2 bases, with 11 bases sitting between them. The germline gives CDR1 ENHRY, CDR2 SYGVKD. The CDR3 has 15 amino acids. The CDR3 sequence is CAISELAGLQETQYF. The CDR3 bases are TGTGCCATCAGTGAGTTGGCAGGACTACAAGAGACCCAGTACTTC.

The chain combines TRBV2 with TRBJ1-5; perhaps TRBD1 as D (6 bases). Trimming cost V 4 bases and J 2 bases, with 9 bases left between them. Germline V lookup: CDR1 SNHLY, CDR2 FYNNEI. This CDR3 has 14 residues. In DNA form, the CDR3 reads TGTGCCAGCAGTGCACAGGGAGGCAATCAGCCCCAGCATTTT. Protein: CASSAQGGNQPQHF. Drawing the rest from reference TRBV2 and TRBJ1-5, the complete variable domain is EPEVTQTPSHQVTQMGQEVILRCVPISNHLYFYWYRQILGQKVEFLVSFYNNEISEKSEIFDDQFSVERPDGSNFTLKIRSTKLEDSAMYFCASSAQGGNQPQHFGDGTRLSIL.

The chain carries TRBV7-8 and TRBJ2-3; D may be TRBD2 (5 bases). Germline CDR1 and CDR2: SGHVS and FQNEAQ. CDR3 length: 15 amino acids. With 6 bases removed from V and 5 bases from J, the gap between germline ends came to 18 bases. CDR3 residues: CASRPDGGTQDTQYF. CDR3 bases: TGTGCCAGCAGACCGGACGGAGGTACACAAGATACGCAGTATTTT. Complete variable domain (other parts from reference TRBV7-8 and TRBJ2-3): GAGVSQSPRYKVAKRGQDVALRCDPISGHVSLFWYQQALGQGPEFLTYFQNEAQLDKSGLPSDRFFAERPEGSVSTLKIQRTQQEDSAVYLCASRPDGGTQDTQYFGPGTRLTVL.

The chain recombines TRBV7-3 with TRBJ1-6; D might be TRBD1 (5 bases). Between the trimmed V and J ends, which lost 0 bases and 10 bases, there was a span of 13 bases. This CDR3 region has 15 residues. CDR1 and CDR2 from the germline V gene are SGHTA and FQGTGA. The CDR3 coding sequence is TGTGCCAGCAGCTTAACTGCCGATGGGGGGTCACCCCTCCACTTT. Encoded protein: CASSLTADGGSPLHF.